What follows is one T cell receptor (beta chain) and its context. The antigen remains unidentified. Sequencing was performed with immunoSEQ multiplex PCR; in TCRdb, only in-frame clones are kept and a portion is missing. The sample comprises tens of thousands of clones, around 84% of which are singletons, and roughly 0.6% rests with the top ten. The entry originates in a study of OX40 agonist ivuxolimab in advanced cancers. Study-level information: While on treatment, patients had intravenous ivuxolimab at 0.01 to 10 mg/kg every 2 weeks. Study outcomes and limitations: At doses 0.1 to 3.0 mg/kg, CD4+ and CD8+ clones expanded. Researchers report that CD8+ T cells had, on average, more expanded clones than CD4+. People who partly responded at 0.1-3.0 mg/kg had some of the least clonal expansion seen.

Sequenced material: CD4+ or CD8+ T cells sorted from blood, taken in a trial of the OX40 agonist ivuxolimab. This TCR was sampled from an adult with an advanced solid tumor such as melanoma, head and neck, liver or kidney cancer.

The CDR3 nucleotides read TGCGCCAGCAGCCAAGATCCCTGGCCGACCCCCTACGAGCAGTACTTC. Translation: CASSQDPWPTPYEQYF. The chain recombines TRBV4-1 with TRBJ2-7; no clear D. Germline values: CDR1 MGHRA, CDR2 YSYEKL. The CDR3 totals 16 residues. The V end lost 0 bases, the J end lost 2 bases, and 14 bases lay between the germline ends.